This TCR beta chain was profiled in a study of blood T cell repertoires in COVID-19. The wider study: Samples taken during acute and convalescent COVID-19 were collected in the United States, Italy and Spain. PBMCs, B-cell-depleted T cells, or T cells were the source of the cDNA or gDNA that made up the material.

In the original workflow: Reference gene primers were amplified, and this amplification served to estimate nucleated cell counts. Assay: immunoSEQ multiplex PCR; the TCRdb copy retains only in-frame clones and omits some. For V, J and clone size, that table is used; D and trimming come from the DNA. The sample contains 250,000 or so clones, roughly 90% of which appear only once. V lost 3 bases to trimming and J lost 0 bases, with 8 bases between them. The CDR3 length is 14 residues. Germline V lookup: CDR1 SEHNR, CDR2 FQNEAQ (reference sequence). The sequenced sample was peripheral blood. The chain joins TRBV7-9 to TRBJ1-1; D is perhaps TRBD1 (5 bases). The clonotype was recovered from a man aged 25 to 40 with active or convalescent COVID-19. CDR3 nucleotides: TGTGCCAGCAGCTTCAGGGTCCTGAACACTGAAGCTTTCTTT. Its protein is CASSFRVLNTEAFF.